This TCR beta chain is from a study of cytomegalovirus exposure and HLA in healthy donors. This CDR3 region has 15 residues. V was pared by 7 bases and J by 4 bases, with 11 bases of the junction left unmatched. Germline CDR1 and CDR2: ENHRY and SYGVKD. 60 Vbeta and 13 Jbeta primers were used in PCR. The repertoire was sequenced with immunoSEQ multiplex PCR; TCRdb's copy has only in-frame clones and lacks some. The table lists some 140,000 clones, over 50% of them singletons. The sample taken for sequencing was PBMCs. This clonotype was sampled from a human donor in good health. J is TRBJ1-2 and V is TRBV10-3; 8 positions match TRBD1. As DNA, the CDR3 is TGTGCCATCATGGAAGGACAGGGCTATGGCTATGGCTACACCTTC. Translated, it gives CAIMEGQGYGYGYTF.